Listed below are T cell receptor beta chains from one sample, sequenced in a study of blood T cell repertoires in COVID-19. Generated by immunoSEQ multiplex PCR, the TCRdb table keeps only in-frame clones and is missing some. The sample has about 220,000 clones; roughly 75% are singletons. The sample comprised peripheral blood. These receptors were taken from a woman aged 70 to 79 with acute or convalescent COVID-19. Both conserved end residues are part of each CDR3. Each record gives: D gene, CDR3 length, V gene, CDR3 protein. D genes are given only for firm matches.

TRBD1	15	TRBV19	CASSIGKQGNQPQHF
.	13	TRBV5-1	CASSARGNTEAFF
.	12	TRBV6-1	CASSELAETQYF
.	15	TRBV10-1	CASSEDLTSLYEQYF
.	14	TRBV7-2	CASRSGPAFYEQYF
.	13	TRBV24-1	CATSSGRDTEAFF
TRBD1	14	TRBV5-1	CASRVGQSTDTQYF
TRBD1	15	TRBV25-1	CASSDARTGKSPLHF
TRBD2	14	TRBV6-5	CASKRLAGVNEQYF
.	15	TRBV9	CASSKGQTPNQPQHF
TRBD2	15	TRBV24-1	CATSPAGVNTGELFF
.	14	TRBV5-1	CASGLEGGTGELFF
.	14	TRBV9	CASSVGSGRSAVVF
.	12	TRBV29-1	CSGWRVNNEQFF
.	19	TRBV3-1/TRBV3-2	CASSQEGPWGGHSSYEQYF
TRBD2	12	TRBV19	CASRGRVDTQYF
.	14	TRBV2	CASSRTVPPGELFF
TRBD1	13	TRBV29-1	CSVGDRRNTEAFF
.	14	TRBV12-5	CASGWGGQPYGYTF
.	14	TRBV6-5	CASSYSTGTDTQYF
TRBD1	12	TRBV6-4	CASSQQGTEQFF
TRBD2	15	TRBV6-5	CASSYYGTSGDTQYF
.	12	TRBV4-3	CASSQEDRGYTF
TRBD1	15	TRBV5-4	CASSLAPGGENEQFF
.	13	TRBV6-5	CASSLTVNTEAFF
TRBD1	15	TRBV6-1	CASSEWGQLNTEAFF
TRBD2	13	TRBV25-1	CASSGNWSGELFF
.	14	TRBV11-2	CASSLGGNVGTQYF
TRBD1	15	TRBV10-1	CASSPDRGGTDTQYF
.	15	TRBV6-1	CASSEALQGLHTIYF
TRBD2	16	TRBV25-1	CASSEGGGSGANVLTF
TRBD2	15	TRBV14	CASSQWRTSGAEQYF
TRBD1	13	TRBV5-1	CASSLDRVTEAFF
.	14	TRBV3-1/TRBV3-2	CASSPGTGVGGYTF
.	15	TRBV11-2	CASSLLTLEADTQYF
TRBD1	14	TRBV9	CASSAGQALNGYTF
TRBD1	16	TRBV3-1/TRBV3-2	CASSQVGDRANSPLHF